One and the same sample provided the 30 T cell receptor beta chains below, sequenced in a study of T cells after yellow fever vaccination. One entry per CDR3 protein, called by TCRdb with MiXCR from the 5' RACE reads. The sample consists of over 85,000 distinct CDR3 sequences, 7.5% to 10% of them appearing once. This specimen consisted of CD8+ T cells not binding an NS4B(214-222) dextramer, sorted from PBMCs, obtained less than 16 days after the first yellow fever vaccination. The receptors shown here come from a man younger than 35 who received the YFV17D yellow fever vaccine.

The chain has TRBV19 and TRBJ1-2; D not certain. The CDR3 is 12 residues long. Trimming took 6 bases from V and 2 from J, leaving 7 bases between them. CDR1 is LNHDA, CDR2 SQIVND, per germline (reference sequence). The CDR3 loop is CASRGGNYGYTF. The CDR3 nucleotides are TGTGCCAGTAGGGGAGGGAACTATGGCTACACCTTC. Using reference TRBV19 and TRBJ1-2 for the parts outside the CDR3, the full variable domain is DGGITQSPKYLFRKEGQNVTLSCEQNLNHDAMYWYRQDPGQGLRLIYYSQIVNDFQKGDIAEGYSVSREKKESFPLTVTSAQKNPTAFYLCASRGGNYGYTFGSGTRLTVV.

The table lists this clonotype with a few counts. V gene TRBV20-1 combines with J gene TRBJ2-5, with 11 bases lining up with TRBD2. Germline V gene lookup returns CDR1 DFQATT and CDR2 SNEGSKA (reference sequence). V lost 3 bases, J lost 7 bases, and 10 bases stayed unmatched. The CDR3 spans 15 residues. The CDR3, as DNA: TGCAGTGCTAGCCCTTCTAGCGGGGGGCCATCGACCCAGTACTTC. This translates into CSASPSSGGPSTQYF.

This clonotype was detected only a few times. This rearrangement joins TRBV6-5 to TRBJ1-2; a possible D gene is TRBD1 (5 bases). This CDR3 has 13 amino acids. V gave up 0 bases and J gave up 7 bases, with 9 bases separating them. Germline values: CDR1 MNHEY, CDR2 SVGAGI. CDR3 in amino acids: CASSYSGTSGYTF. The CDR3 DNA sequence: TGTGCCAGCAGTTACTCCGGGACTAGTGGCTACACCTTC.

There are a few counts of this clonotype. The chain has TRBV27 and TRBJ2-2; 8 bases match TRBD1. The CDR3 extends over 15 amino acids. V lost 4 bases to trimming and J lost 5 bases; unmatched junction nucleotides: 6. The germline gives CDR1 MNHEY, CDR2 SMNVEV (reference sequence). CDR3 sequence (DNA): TGTGCCAGCAGTTATAGGACAGGGCGGACCGGGGAGCTGTTTTTT. It encodes CASSYRTGRTGELFF.

The chain combines TRBV20-1 with TRBJ2-7; 7 bases are shared with TRBD1. Per germline, CDR1 DFQATT and CDR2 SNEGSKA (reference sequence). This CDR3 spans 15 amino acids. Trimming removed 3 bases from V and 2 bases from J; junction bases left unmatched: 10. The DNA of the CDR3 is TGCAGTGCTAGTGGTCTAGGGGACAGCACCTACGAGCAGTACGTC. Translated: CSASGLGDSTYEQYV.

The V gene is TRBV30, the J gene TRBJ1-1; 7 nucleotides agree with TRBD1. The trim removed 3 bases at V and 5 bases at J, leaving 15 bases unmatched. CDR1 and CDR2 (germline): GTSNPN, SVGIG (reference sequence). The CDR3 consists of 16 residues. This chain's CDR3 is CAWSHFRGESVTEAFF. The CDR3 bases are TGTGCCTGGAGCCACTTCAGGGGGGAGTCTGTGACTGAAGCTTTCTTT.

In regard to this clonotype: The junction and the germline gene differ at one end; a read error may be behind it. V usage is TRBV12-3 or TRBV12-4 and J usage is TRBJ1-2, with 9 nucleotides matching TRBD1. This CDR3 is built from 13 residues. In DNA form, the CDR3 reads TGTGCCGTCCGGGACAGGGTTGGCTATGGCTACTCCTTC. As protein: CAVRDRVGYGYSF.

The chain has TRBV5-6 and TRBJ2-3, with D uncertain. The CDR3 spans 16 residues. In germline, CDR1 is SGHDT, CDR2 YYEEEE. Trimming removed 2 bases from V and 0 bases from J, with 13 bases in between. The CDR3 sequence is CASSFRQESSTDTQYF. The CDR3 DNA is TGTGCCAGCAGCTTTCGGCAGGAATCTAGCACAGATACGCAGTATTTT.

The CDR3 loop reads CASSLPGTHNEQFF. For the CDR3, the DNA is TGCGCCAGCAGCCTACCGGGGACCCACAATGAGCAGTTCTTC. The chain uses TRBV5-1 and TRBJ2-1; D is perhaps TRBD1 or TRBD2 (5 bases each). Germline CDR1 is SGHRS and CDR2 is YFSETQ. Trimming stripped 4 bases from V and 5 bases from J, with 13 bases between. CDR3 length equals 14 residues.

This clonotype has a handful of counts. The V call is TRBV27, the J call TRBJ1-5; D gene unclear. This CDR3 region has 13 residues. Germline loops: CDR1 MNHEY, CDR2 SMNVEV (reference sequence). The ends were cut back, 0 bases at V and 3 bases at J, with 3 bases in the middle. For the CDR3, the DNA is TGTGCCAGCAGTTTATCTATCAATCAGCCCCAGCATTTT. It encodes CASSLSINQPQHF.

The rearrangement joins TRBV5-6 to TRBJ2-7, with D unclear. The CDR3 loop spans 12 amino acids. Looked up from germline, CDR1 is SGHDT and CDR2 is YYEEEE. Trimming took off 2 bases at V and 4 bases at J, with 7 bases between the two ends. Here the CDR3 reads CASSLGVYEQYV. The DNA of the CDR3 is TGTGCCAGCAGCTTAGGCGTTTACGAGCAGTACGTC.

V and J are TRBV6-1 and TRBJ2-1; D is unresolved. CDR1 is MNHNS and CDR2 is SASEGT in the germline V gene. This CDR3 comprises 15 residues. Trimming left V 5 bases short and J 4 bases short, with 15 bases between. CDR3 DNA: TGTGCCAGCAGTAAGGACGGCCCGAGGTACAATGAGCAGTTCTTC. Translated, it gives CASSKDGPRYNEQFF.

This clonotype has a handful of counts. CDR3 DNA sequence: TGCGCCAGCAGCCAAGATGGAGCTTTTGGGGACAGCGGTGAAAAACTGTTTTTT. It is translated as CASSQDGAFGDSGEKLFF. This sequence joins TRBV4-3 and TRBJ1-4; 7 bases are shared with TRBD1. Per the germline V gene, CDR1 is LGHNA and CDR2 is YSLEER. Losses at the gene ends were 0 bases for V and 7 bases for J; bases not matched to a gene: 14. The CDR3 has 18 residues.

About this clonotype itself: A much larger clone sits a single nucleotide away, making a read error possible. The chain has TRBV6-6 and TRBJ2-5; D might be TRBD2 (6 bases). The CDR3 has 13 residues. The V end lost 7 bases, the J end lost 5 bases, and 14 bases lay between the germline ends. Per germline, CDR1 MNHNY and CDR2 SVGAGI (reference sequence). The CDR3 bases are TGTGCCAGCAAGCGGGCAGCCCACGAGACCCAGTACTTC. It is translated as CASKRAAHETQYF.

This chain connects TRBV11-2 to TRBJ2-3, with D possibly being TRBD1 (6 bases). CDR1 SGHAT and CDR2 FQNNGV come from the germline V gene. The V gene lost 7 bases and the J gene lost 0 bases, with 23 bases spanning the gap. The CDR3 spans 18 residues. CDR3 nucleotide sequence: TGTGCCAGCATACGTCGGGACACAGCCCCTCCTAGCACAGATACGCAGTATTTT. Its translation is CASIRRDTAPPSTDTQYF.

This clonotype was observed a handful of times. This chain links TRBV12-3 or TRBV12-4 with TRBJ2-1; D gene uncertain. The CDR3 is 14 amino acids. Trimming pared 6 bases from V and 5 bases from J, leaving 14 bases between. CDR3 residues: CASSPNLQNNEQFF. In DNA, the CDR3 is TGTGCCAGCAGCCCTAATCTACAGAACAATGAGCAGTTCTTC.

The chain combines TRBV9 with TRBJ2-6; possible D gene TRBD2, 5 bases. This CDR3 is 17 amino acids long. Germline V gene sequence: CDR1 SGDLS, CDR2 YYNGEE. Trimming pared 2 bases from V and 2 bases from J, leaving 14 bases between. The CDR3, as DNA: TGTGCCAGCAGCGTCACCTCGGACGGGGCTGGGGCCAACGTCCTGACTTTC. Translated, it gives CASSVTSDGAGANVLTF.

The CDR3 region has the DNA TGTGCCAGCAGTATAAACCCGGGAGACCAAGAGACCCAGTACTTC. Residues: CASSINPGDQETQYF. The V and J genes are TRBV7-9 and TRBJ2-5; D may be TRBD2 (6 bases). Trimming took 6 bases from V and 0 from J, leaving 14 bases between them. CDR3 length: 15 residues. Germline loops: CDR1 SEHNR, CDR2 FQNEAQ (reference sequence).

This clonotype was picked up many times. This chain links TRBV6-5 with TRBJ2-7; D unclear. CDR3 size: 14 residues. V lost 0 bases to trimming and J lost 0 bases, with 6 bases between them. Germline assignment: CDR1 MNHEY and CDR2 SVGAGI. The CDR3 spells CASSYSWSSYEQYF. The CDR3 DNA follows: TGTGCCAGCAGTTACTCGTGGAGCTCCTACGAGCAGTACTTC.

This sequence joins TRBV27 and TRBJ2-3, with TRBD1 matching over 7 bases. The CDR3 is 15 residues long. Per germline, CDR1 MNHEY and CDR2 SMNVEV (reference sequence). Trimming at V came to 5 bases and at J to 4 bases, leaving 9 bases not matched to a gene. The CDR3 DNA reads TGTGCCAGCAGTATCACAACAGGGGTCCCAGATACGCAGTATTTT. As protein: CASSITTGVPDTQYF.

In its sample, this clonotype was seen a few times. This rearrangement joins TRBV30 to TRBJ1-1; D gene unclear. V gave up 1 base and J gave up 6 bases, with 6 bases separating them. CDR3 length equals 11 residues. Germline lookup yields CDR1 GTSNPN and CDR2 SVGIG (reference sequence). The CDR3 DNA sequence: TGTGCCTGGAGTGAGCAATCTGAAGCTTTCTTT. The encoded protein is CAWSEQSEAFF. The whole variable domain, remainder taken from reference TRBV30 and TRBJ1-1, is SQTIHQWPATLVQPVGSPLSLECTVEGTSNPNLYWYRQAAGRGLQLLFYSVGIGQISSEVPQNLSASRPQDRQFILSSKKLLLSDSGFYLCAWSEQSEAFFGQGTRLTVV.

This clonotype has a handful of counts. The V gene is TRBV6-5, the J gene TRBJ1-3; a possible D gene is TRBD1 (6 bases). Per germline, CDR1 MNHEY and CDR2 SVGAGI. The V gene lost 4 bases and the J gene lost 0 bases, with 10 bases spanning the gap. The CDR3 consists of 15 residues. CDR3 nucleotide sequence: TGTGCCAGCAGTTTCGGACAGACCTCTGGAAACACCATATATTTT. Protein: CASSFGQTSGNTIYF.

The CDR3 DNA follows: TGTGCCAGTAGTACAGGGGCGGGACCCTTCTACGAGCAGTACTTC. Protein: CASSTGAGPFYEQYF. This rearrangement joins TRBV19 to TRBJ2-7; the D gene could be TRBD1 or TRBD2 (6 bases each). The CDR3 has 15 amino acids. Between the trimmed V and J ends, which lost 4 bases and 3 bases, there was a span of 16 bases. Germline CDR1 and CDR2: LNHDA and SQIVND (reference sequence).

This clonotype was picked up one time. The chain uses TRBV4-3 and TRBJ1-1, with D unresolved. In germline, CDR1 is LGHNA, CDR2 YSLEER. The CDR3 covers 14 residues. Trimming took off 1 base at V and 5 bases at J, with 11 bases between the two ends. The CDR3 coding sequence is TGCGCCAGCAGCCAAGTCGGAGGGAGTACTGAAGCTTTCTTT. Its translation: CASSQVGGSTEAFF.

This clonotype was picked up many times. The chain links TRBV5-1 to TRBJ2-1, with 8 bases that match TRBD2. The CDR3 runs 15 residues. Per the germline V gene, CDR1 is SGHRS and CDR2 is YFSETQ. Trimming removed 5 bases from V and 5 bases from J; junction bases left unmatched: 9. In DNA, the CDR3 is TGCGCCAGCAGGGAAGGAACTAGCGGAAACAATGAGCAGTTCTTC. Protein: CASREGTSGNNEQFF.

This clonotype was seen a few times. This chain uses TRBV18 with TRBJ1-1; weak D call: TRBD1 (5 bases). V was trimmed by 3 bases and J by 4 bases, leaving 12 bases between them. Germline-derived CDR1 and CDR2 are KGHSH and LQKENI. This CDR3 region has 14 residues. The CDR3 here is CASSPVGGSTEAFF. The CDR3 DNA follows: TGTGCCAGCTCACCGGTGGGGGGTAGCACTGAAGCTTTCTTT.

This clonotype was counted between two and nine times. The CDR3 nucleotides are TGTGCCAGCAGTTACGACAGTAGTACAGATACGCAGTATTTT. Its translation: CASSYDSSTDTQYF. V usage is TRBV6-5 and J usage is TRBJ2-3; TRBD1 is a possible D gene (5 bases). There are 14 residues in the CDR3. V lost 2 bases, J lost 3 bases, and 9 bases lay in between. Germline CDR1 is MNHEY and CDR2 is SVGAGI.

The sample holds a few counts of this clonotype. The chain recombines TRBV4-2 with TRBJ1-1; 8 nucleotides match TRBD1. V lost 1 base, J lost 2 bases, and 6 bases stayed unmatched. The CDR3 covers 16 residues. CDR1 is LGHNA, CDR2 YNFKEQ, per germline. The CDR3, as DNA: TGTGCCAGCAGCCAAGTCGACAGGGGTGGAAACACTGAAGCTTTCTTT. It encodes CASSQVDRGGNTEAFF.

Written as DNA, the CDR3 is TGTGCCAGCAGCCTAGGACAGACCATCCAAGAGACCCAGTACTTC. It codes for CASSLGQTIQETQYF. The J gene is TRBJ2-5, the V gene TRBV7-6, with a possible D match to TRBD1 (6 bases). The CDR3 has 15 residues. From germline, CDR1 is SGHVS and CDR2 FNYEAQ. The V end was cut by 5 bases, the J end by 1 base, with 14 bases between.

The J gene is TRBJ1-1, the V gene TRBV7-8, with D perhaps TRBD1 (6 bases). With 4 bases removed from V and 11 bases from J, the gap between germline ends came to 17 bases. Germline CDR1 SGHVS, CDR2 FQNEAQ. The CDR3 is made up of 13 amino acids. CDR3 residues: CASSWAGAEGAFF. The DNA for the CDR3 is TGTGCCAGCAGCTGGGCGGGGGCCGAGGGGGCTTTCTTT.